This T cell receptor (beta chain) was recovered during a study of blood T cell repertoires in COVID-19. Background on the study: Samples representing acute and convalescent COVID-19 were sourced from the United States, Italy and Spain. PBMCs, B-cell-depleted T cells, or T cells provided the cDNA or gDNA that made up the material.

In the original workflow: Reference gene primer amplification yielded estimated nucleated cell counts. The method was immunoSEQ multiplex PCR; TCRdb's version includes in-frame clones alone and lacks a portion of them. The V and J calls and clone size come from that table; D and trimming were worked out from the DNA. Of around 160,000 clones in the sample, approximately 93% were seen once. The trim removed 3 bases at V and 7 bases at J, leaving 11 bases unmatched. The CDR3 loop spans 16 amino acids. Per the germline V gene, CDR1 is SGHAT and CDR2 is FQDESV (reference sequence). Sample: peripheral blood. The V and J genes are TRBV11-1 and TRBJ1-4; 7 bases map to TRBD1. This TCR was sampled from an older woman with COVID-19, enrolled during active disease. The CDR3 region has the DNA TGTGCCAGCAGCTTCCCCTACAGGGGCCCTCCTGAAAAACTGTTTTTT. Protein product: CASSFPYRGPPEKLFF.